This T cell receptor beta chain was documented in a study of T cell changes during pregnancy in multiple sclerosis. The protocol was immunoSEQ multiplex PCR, while the TCRdb copy is restricted to in-frame clones and leaves out a portion. The sample lists fewer than 15,000 clones, more than 70% occurring once. The CDR3 totals 15 residues. Trimming left V 0 bases short and J 4 bases short, with 10 bases between. CDR1 is LGHNA, CDR2 YNFKEQ, per germline. The clonotype was recovered from a female donor with multiple sclerosis, enrolled in a pregnancy study. V usage is TRBV4-2 and J usage is TRBJ2-1, with D perhaps TRBD2 (5 bases). The material was CD8+ T cells from peripheral blood mononuclear cells, obtained in the first trimester of pregnancy. This CDR3 is CASSQDREPYNEQFF. The CDR3 DNA is TGTGCCAGCAGCCAAGATCGGGAACCATACAATGAGCAGTTCTTC.